This T cell receptor (beta chain) was sequenced for a study of control samples from healthy donors and cancer patients. The protocol was immunoSEQ multiplex PCR, while the TCRdb copy is restricted to in-frame clones and leaves out a portion. The sample has approximately 98,000 clones, around 80% seen once. The germline CDR1 and CDR2 sequences are SGHRS and YFSETQ. V was clipped by 7 bases and J by 5 bases, with 9 bases between them. The CDR3 spans 12 residues. The sample taken for sequencing was blood. The TCR comes from a man between 18 and 35 years old in good health. J is TRBJ2-2 and V is TRBV5-1; D gene unclear. The CDR3 coding sequence is TGCGCCAGCTCGATTACAACCGGGGAGCTGTTTTTT. As protein: CASSITTGELFF.